Presented here are 7 T cell receptor beta chains from one specimen sequenced in a study of cytomegalovirus exposure and HLA in healthy donors. The study ran its PCR with 60 Vbeta and 13 Jbeta primers. Measured with immunoSEQ multiplex PCR; TCRdb has only the in-frame clones, and not every one. The sample lists 170,000 or so clones; around three quarters were seen once. The sample consisted of PBMCs. The origin of the receptors is a boy younger than 18 in good health and CMV-seronegative.

DNA of the CDR3: TGTGCCAGCAGTTTTAAACCGGGACAGGGCTATGGCTACACCTTC. It codes for CASSFKPGQGYGYTF. This chain connects TRBV2 to TRBJ1-2; 9 nucleotides align to TRBD1. Germline CDR1 SNHLY, CDR2 FYNNEI. The CDR3 runs 15 residues. After removal of 5 bases from V and 4 bases from J, the junction contained 8 bases not matched to a gene.

V is TRBV19 and J is TRBJ1-5; no reliable D call. Trimming pared 5 bases from V and 2 bases from J, leaving 13 bases between. The CDR3 has 15 residues. The germline CDR1 and CDR2 sequences are LNHDA and SQIVND (reference sequence). CDR3 nucleotide sequence: TGTGCCAGTAGTCCCTTCCGAACAGGCAATCAGCCCCAGCATTTT. It encodes CASSPFRTGNQPQHF.

V and J are TRBV5-6 and TRBJ2-2; TRBD1 matches at 7 bases. Germline CDR1 and CDR2: SGHDT and YYEEEE. The CDR3 sequence is 13 residues long. V dropped 4 bases and J dropped 9; count of bases not matched to a gene: 6. The CDR3 protein is CASSGDRARELFF. The CDR3 DNA sequence: TGTGCCAGCAGCGGAGACAGGGCCCGGGAGCTGTTTTTT.

The CDR3 DNA is TGTGCCAGCAGTGAAGGGAGAACGACTGAAGCTTTCTTT. It specifies CASSEGRTTEAFF. The gene calls are TRBV6-1 and TRBJ1-1; no clear D gene. V lost 1 base and J 5 bases, leaving 8 bases between the germline ends. Germline assignment: CDR1 MNHNS and CDR2 SASEGT. The CDR3 covers 13 residues.

This chain joins TRBV14 and TRBJ1-1; 7 positions agree with TRBD1. The length of the CDR3 is 13 residues. The germline V gene has CDR1 SGHDN and CDR2 FVKESK. The V and J ends lost 0 bases and 11 bases, in that order; junction bases with no gene match: 6. DNA for the CDR3: TGTGCCAGCAGCCAAGATAGGACAGGTAGGGCTTTCTTT. It codes for CASSQDRTGRAFF.

The V gene is TRBV12-5, the J gene TRBJ1-4, with 7 bases fitting TRBD1. V was pared by 6 bases and J by 5 bases, with 21 bases of the junction left unmatched. Germline CDR1 reads LGHNT; CDR2 reads FRNRAP. The CDR3 is made up of 19 amino acids. The chain's CDR3 is CASGKPPYEQGPTNEKLFF. The CDR3, as DNA: TGTGCTAGTGGCAAGCCCCCGTACGAACAGGGGCCTACAAATGAAAAACTGTTTTTT. Full variable domain (missing parts from reference TRBV12-5 and TRBJ1-4): DARVTQTPRHKVTEMGQEVTMRCQPILGHNTVFWYRQTMMQGLELLAYFRNRAPLDDSGMPKDRFSAEMPDATLATLKIQPSEPRDSAVYFCASGKPPYEQGPTNEKLFFGSGTQLSVL.

CDR3 nucleotide sequence: TGTGCCAGCAGTTTACTTACCGCCCGTCCGGTCGAGCAGTACTTC. This encodes CASSLLTARPVEQYF. The gene calls are TRBV28 and TRBJ2-7; D gene unclear. V gave up 2 bases and J gave up 6 bases, with 17 bases separating them. CDR1 MDHEN and CDR2 SYDVKM come from the germline V gene. The CDR3 has 15 residues.